Following are 14 T cell receptor beta chains from one sample sequenced in a study of blood T cell repertoires in COVID-19. Only in-frame clones appear in the TCRdb table, and some are missing; sequencing was by immunoSEQ multiplex PCR. The profile covers a few hundred thousand clones, with approximately 86% appearing a single time and roughly 4% taken by the ten largest. Sequencing input: PBMCs or T cells enriched from blood (not recorded which). All receptors come from a young woman who had been exposed to COVID-19.

The genes are TRBV19 and TRBJ2-7; possible D gene TRBD1, 5 bases. The V and J ends lost 6 bases and 3 bases respectively, with 12 bases between them. The CDR3 length is 13 residues. The germline gives CDR1 LNHDA, CDR2 SQIVND (reference sequence). The CDR3 DNA reads TGTGCCAGTAGCCAGGGCTTTGTCTACGAGCAGTACTTC. Translated, it gives CASSQGFVYEQYF.

The genes are TRBV21-1 and TRBJ1-2. TRBV21-1 is tagged as a pseudogene. The CDR3 has 13 residues. In DNA, the CDR3 is TGTGCCAGCAGCAAACGGTTGGAGTGTGGCTACACCTTC. Protein: CASSKRLECGYTF.

The chain employs TRBV29-1 and TRBJ1-1; D is unresolved. The V gene's germline CDR1 is SQVTM and CDR2 ANQGSEA. The CDR3 totals 14 residues. V was clipped by 6 bases and J by 1 base, with 15 bases between them. The CDR3 region is CSVVRINRNTEAFF. CDR3 in DNA: TGCAGCGTCGTCAGGATTAATAGGAACACTGAAGCTTTCTTT.

The V and J genes are TRBV9 and TRBJ2-3; possibly TRBD2 for D (6 bases). V gave up 3 bases and J gave up 3 bases, with 17 bases separating them. CDR3 size: 16 residues. Germline V lookup: CDR1 SGDLS, CDR2 YYNGEE. The CDR3 coding sequence is TGTGCCAGCAGCGCGACGACCCAGGAGGGAACAGATACGCAGTATTTT. Translation gives CASSATTQEGTDTQYF.

The CDR3 region has the DNA TGTGCCAGCTCAGGGGCTGGAGGCTACACCTTC. This encodes CASSGAGGYTF. This chain uses TRBV18 with TRBJ1-2, with D possibly TRBD1 on 5 matching bases. Trimming cost V 5 bases and J 8 bases, with 9 bases left between them. The CDR3 is made up of 11 amino acids. The germline V gene encodes CDR1 KGHSH and CDR2 LQKENI. Full variable domain (rest looked up from reference TRBV18 and TRBJ1-2): NAGVMQNPRHLVRRRGQEARLRCSPMKGHSHVYWYRQLPEEGLKFMVYLQKENIIDESGMPKERFSAEFPKEGPSILRIQQVVRGDSAAYFCASSGAGGYTFGSGTRLTVV.

The V gene is TRBV11-2, the J gene TRBJ2-7; 9 bases agree with TRBD1. J lost 3 bases, V lost 6 bases, and 9 bases had no gene match. The CDR3 is 15 amino acids. Germline CDR1 SGHAT, CDR2 FQNNGV. This chain's CDR3 is CASSKAGTGIYEQYF. For the CDR3, the DNA is TGTGCCAGCAGTAAAGCCGGGACAGGGATCTACGAGCAGTACTTC.

This clone was detected only a few times. The CDR3 coding sequence is TGTGCCAGCAGCGTAGGACAGGGGGCGAGCGACGAGCAGTACTTC. Residues: CASSVGQGASDEQYF. The J gene is TRBJ2-7, the V gene TRBV9, with 10 bases that match TRBD1. J was trimmed by 5 bases and V by 0 bases; bases with no gene match: 5. Looked up from germline, CDR1 is SGDLS and CDR2 is YYNGEE. The CDR3 loop spans 15 amino acids.

The rearrangement joins TRBV12-3 or TRBV12-4 to TRBJ1-1; D is ambiguous. The CDR3 is 13 residues long. Trimming cost V 6 bases and J 5 bases, with 13 bases left between them. CDR3: CASSPLRGTEAFF. The CDR3 DNA sequence: TGTGCCAGCAGCCCATTGCGGGGAACTGAAGCTTTCTTT.

The chain is built from TRBV19 and TRBJ2-3, with D maybe TRBD1 (6 bases). CDR3 length: 14 amino acids. V was pared by 2 bases and J by 3 bases, with 9 bases between. CDR1 is LNHDA and CDR2 is SQIVND in the germline V gene (reference sequence). The CDR3 bases are TGTGCCAGTAGTATAACAGGGTGGACAGATACGCAGTATTTT. Translating it yields CASSITGWTDTQYF.

The chain links TRBV12-3 or TRBV12-4 to TRBJ1-1; D uncertain. CDR3 length: 11 amino acids. Trimming took 4 bases from V and 8 from J, leaving 8 bases between them. Here the CDR3 DNA reads TGTGCCAGCAGTTCGCGCTTAGAAGCTTTCTTT. Translation: CASSSRLEAFF.

The CDR3 nucleotides are TGTGCCAGCAGCTTGCGATGGCCAAGCTATGGCTACACCTTC. Encoded protein: CASSLRWPSYGYTF. The chain combines TRBV5-5 with TRBJ1-2; D is uncertain. V lost 1 base and J 4 bases, leaving 11 bases between the germline ends. The CDR3 runs to 14 residues. Germline V lookup: CDR1 SGHKS, CDR2 YYEKEE (reference sequence).

This rearrangement joins TRBV9 to TRBJ2-7; the match to TRBD2 covers 9 bases. Germline values: CDR1 SGDLS, CDR2 YYNGEE. Trimming cost V 2 bases and J 4 bases; bases outside gene matches: 13. The CDR3 has 17 amino acids. The CDR3 DNA reads TGTGCCAGCAGCGTCCAGGCCTCGGGCGGGGGGGCGTACGAGCAGTACTTC. As protein: CASSVQASGGGAYEQYF.

CDR3 DNA: TGTGCCAGCAGCCGAGGGGACAGTTTCTCTGGCTACACCTTC. As protein: CASSRGDSFSGYTF. The V call is TRBV27, the J call TRBJ1-2; 7 bases are a match to TRBD1. The CDR3 is made up of 14 amino acids. Germline V gives CDR1 MNHEY, CDR2 SMNVEV (reference sequence). V lost 6 bases to trimming and J lost 7 bases; unmatched junction nucleotides: 11.

The V and J genes are TRBV10-3 and TRBJ2-7; 10 positions match TRBD2. The germline V gene encodes CDR1 ENHRY and CDR2 SYGVKD. V was pared by 3 bases and J by 0 bases, with 2 bases of the junction left unmatched. The CDR3 is 15 residues long. In DNA form, the CDR3 reads TGTGCCATCAGTGATAGCGGGGGGAGCTCCTACGAGCAGTACTTC. This translates into CAISDSGGSSYEQYF.